This TCR beta chain appears in the sequencing data of a study of T cells in tumors after PD-1 blockade. Study details: On average, peripheral blood gave 110,000 or so TCR templates and 35,000 to 40,000 unique clonotypes.

The germline V gene has CDR1 MDHEN and CDR2 SYDVKM. Trimming left V 7 bases short and J 4 bases short, with 14 bases between. The CDR3 runs to 14 residues. Profiling relied on immunoSEQ multiplex PCR, and the TCRdb table lists in-frame clones only, not all of them. The data contain roughly 48,000 clones, over 75% of them singletons. The sequencing used PBMCs, collected before anti-PD-1 treatment. This sequence originates from a human donor with basal cell carcinoma. The rearrangement links TRBV28 to TRBJ1-5, with TRBD1 as a possible D gene (5 bases). CDR3 in DNA: TGTGCCAGCAACTTGGGGCGGTTGAATCAGCCCCAGCATTTT. The encoded protein is CASNLGRLNQPQHF.